A selection of T cell receptor beta chains follows, all from one sample in a study of T-cell memory formation after mild COVID-19. TCRdb re-derived calls from the 5' RACE reads in MiXCR, one entry per CDR3 protein. The sample contains approximately 350,000 distinct CDR3 sequences, 25% to 30% of which appear only once. The sample was PBMCs or a T cell subset sorted from them (not recorded which). The source of these receptors is an adult woman who had mild COVID-19 (a few samples of this study predate the infection). Cell type and time point are not known. Both conserved end residues are trimmed from each CDR3. D genes are given only for firm matches.

TRBD1,TRBV5-8,ASSRPRTGNLQY
TRBD1,TRBV10-3,AISETGQGVYEQY
-,TRBV3-1,ASSQEGGRAGGNEQF
TRBD1,TRBV20-1,SARVPTGVGEAF
-,TRBV6-4,ASSEQRNTEAF
TRBD1,TRBV2,ASSVRGQGSPLH
-,TRBV19,ASSITAANTEAF
TRBD1,TRBV7-2,ASSRDRYSPLH
-,TRBV7-2,ASSLVWNAEAF
TRBD2,TRBV29-1,SVHRLAGSNEQF
TRBD1,TRBV29-1,SAGAALDRAAQH
-,TRBV19,ASSTPPGQGGYT
TRBD1,TRBV7-2,ASSYTGGVGAF
TRBD2,TRBV4-3,ASSHTSGVLYEQY
-,TRBV7-3,ASSFDLTGTDTQY
-,TRBV4-1,ASSGWVAIRGTDTQY
-,TRBV4-1,ASSQLEADTQY
TRBD1,TRBV5-6,ASSPGQGPTYEQY
-,TRBV20-1,SARDSGRSSTDTQY